The 5 T cell receptor beta chains below come from one sample, sequenced in a study of early T cells in non-severe SARS-CoV-2 infection. MiXCR, applied by TCRdb to the 5' RACE reads, yields one record per CDR3 protein. The sample has 85,000 to 90,000 distinct CDR3 sequences, 14% to 15% seen once. The sample consisted of whole blood. The receptor source for this set is an adult who was a healthcare worker with PCR-confirmed SARS-CoV-2 infection or an uninfected control (not recorded which).

The J gene is TRBJ2-7, the V gene TRBV6-9, with D unclear. This CDR3 is 15 amino acids long. Per germline, CDR1 MNHGY and CDR2 SVAAGI. Trimming pared 4 bases from V and 4 bases from J, leaving 17 bases between. This chain's CDR3 is CASSLLHLRTYEQYV. The CDR3 region has the DNA TGTGCCAGCAGTTTGTTACATCTACGTACTTACGAGCAGTACGTC.

The chain combines TRBV11-2 with TRBJ2-7; D unresolved. V lost 2 bases and J 3 bases, leaving 8 bases between the germline ends. This CDR3 is built from 13 residues. Germline CDR1 is SGHAT and CDR2 is FQNNGV. In DNA, the CDR3 is TGTGCCAGCAGCTTAACTGAGATCTACGAGCAGTACGTC. Translated, it gives CASSLTEIYEQYV.

The V gene is TRBV24-1, the J gene TRBJ2-3, with 12 bases lining up with TRBD2. This CDR3 has 17 residues. V lost 4 bases, J lost 6 bases, and 10 bases stayed unmatched. Germline loops: CDR1 KGHDR, CDR2 SFDVKD. The CDR3, as DNA: TGTGCCACCAGTGACCGGAAACTAGCGGGGGGCAGGGATACGCAGTATTTT. As protein: CATSDRKLAGGRDTQYF.

This clonotype appeared many times. J is TRBJ1-3 and V is TRBV5-1, with 11 bases that match TRBD1. This CDR3 has 18 residues. The junction had 13 bases not matched to a gene; V was cut back by 1 base and J by 7 bases. CDR1 and CDR2 (germline): SGHRS, YFSETQ. The CDR3 loop is CASSLSGTGGILGNTIYF. The CDR3 DNA reads TGCGCCAGCAGCTTGTCGGGGACAGGGGGAATTCTGGGGAACACCATATATTTT.

In this sample, this clonotype turned up a few times. This chain's CDR3 is CASGDLAPYNEQFF. The CDR3 DNA is TGTGCCAGCGGGGACTTAGCCCCCTACAATGAGCAGTTCTTC. The gene calls are TRBV28 and TRBJ2-1; D is perhaps TRBD2 (6 bases). The V and J ends lost 8 bases and 2 bases respectively, with 13 bases between them. The CDR3 runs to 14 residues. Germline CDR1 is MDHEN and CDR2 is SYDVKM. The whole variable domain, filled in from reference TRBV28 and TRBJ2-1, reads DVKVTQSSRYLVKRTGEKVFLECVQDMDHENMFWYRQDPGLGLRLIYFSYDVKMKEKGDIPEGYSVSREKKERFSLILESASTNQTSMYLCASGDLAPYNEQFFGPGTRLTVL.